These 9 T cell receptor beta chains were all obtained from the same sample, sequenced in a study of blood T cell repertoires in COVID-19. Sequenced by immunoSEQ multiplex PCR; TCRdb stores in-frame clones only, minus some. There are about 170,000 clones in the sample; approximately 88% occur only once, and roughly 1.5% lies in the top ten. Input material: peripheral blood. The receptors come from a woman in her forties or fifties with acute or convalescent COVID-19.

This clone was recorded only once. V gene TRBV11-2 combines with J gene TRBJ1-3; D remains unclear. Trimming pared 5 bases from V and 0 bases from J, leaving 5 bases between. Germline-derived CDR1 and CDR2 are SGHAT and FQNNGV. The CDR3 loop spans 13 amino acids. The CDR3 reads CASSPYSGNTIYF. DNA of the CDR3: TGTGCCAGCAGCCCCTACTCTGGAAACACCATATATTTT. The full variable domain, completed using reference TRBV11-2 and TRBJ1-3, is EAGVAQSPRYKIIEKRQSVAFWCNPISGHATLYWYQQILGQGPKLLIQFQNNGVVDDSQLPKDRFSAERLKGVDSTLKIQPAKLEDSAVYLCASSPYSGNTIYFGEGSWLTVV.

The rearrangement joins TRBV7-8 to TRBJ2-7, with D possibly matching TRBD1 (5 bases). This CDR3 has 14 amino acids. Between the trimmed V and J ends, which lost 5 bases and 0 bases, there was a span of 11 bases. The germline gives CDR1 SGHVS, CDR2 FQNEAQ. The CDR3 reads CASSGMDTSYEQYF. The CDR3 DNA sequence: TGTGCCAGCAGCGGTATGGACACCTCCTACGAGCAGTACTTC.

The chain has TRBV18 and TRBJ1-2; TRBD1 matches at 7 bases. This CDR3 is 16 amino acids long. CDR1 is KGHSH, CDR2 LQKENI, per germline. V gave up 1 base and J gave up 8 bases; unmatched junction bases: 13. For the CDR3, the DNA is TGTGCCAGCTCACCACTCGGGACAGTTCAGTCGGGGGGCTACACCTTC. As protein: CASSPLGTVQSGGYTF.

V and J are TRBV2 and TRBJ2-3, with 9 bases matching TRBD2. The trim removed 3 bases at V and 2 bases at J, leaving 9 bases unmatched. CDR3 length: 17 amino acids. Germline V gene sequence: CDR1 SNHLY, CDR2 FYNNEI. CDR3 loop: CASSELGTSRATDTQYF. CDR3 coding DNA: TGTGCCAGCAGTGAGTTGGGGACTAGCCGGGCCACAGATACGCAGTATTTT.

The rearrangement uses TRBV29-1 and TRBJ2-5, with a tentative D call TRBD1 (6 bases). V lost 7 bases, J lost 4 bases, and 22 bases lay in between. Per germline, CDR1 SQVTM and CDR2 ANQGSEA. The CDR3 loop spans 15 amino acids. The DNA of the CDR3 is TGCAGCGCTGACCTGGGGCAGGGGTTAGGAGAGACCCAGTACTTC. Its protein product is CSADLGQGLGETQYF.

The V call is TRBV7-9, the J call TRBJ1-1; 9 nucleotides match TRBD1. Germline CDR1 and CDR2: SEHNR and FQNEAQ (reference sequence). J gave up 5 bases and V 7 bases, and 5 bases lay outside the gene matches. This CDR3 is built from 13 residues. CDR3 sequence reads: CASKQGADTEAFF. CDR3 in DNA: TGTGCCAGCAAACAGGGGGCGGATACTGAAGCTTTCTTT.

This clone was seen a handful of times. The V and J genes are TRBV9 and TRBJ1-3; possible D gene TRBD1, 6 bases. The V gene's germline CDR1 is SGDLS and CDR2 YYNGEE. Between the trimmed V and J ends, which lost 4 bases and 4 bases, there was a span of 21 bases. This CDR3 region has 17 residues. CDR3 protein: CASSPKGGGQPGNTIYF. CDR3 sequence (DNA): TGTGCCAGCAGCCCAAAAGGGGGGGGGCAGCCGGGAAACACCATATATTTT.

J is TRBJ1-5 and V is TRBV27; 7 nucleotides agree with TRBD1. The length of the CDR3 is 15 residues. J was trimmed by 6 bases and V by 3 bases; bases with no gene match: 8. Germline lookup yields CDR1 MNHEY and CDR2 SMNVEV (reference sequence). CDR3 coding DNA: TGTGCCAGCAGTTTCTCGGGACAGCCAAGTCAGCCCCAGCATTTT. Translating it yields CASSFSGQPSQPQHF.

The genes are TRBV27 and TRBJ1-1; D unresolved. Germline V gene sequence: CDR1 MNHEY, CDR2 SMNVEV (reference sequence). This CDR3 is 14 amino acids long. Trimming pared 5 bases from V and 2 bases from J, leaving 12 bases between. The chain's CDR3 is CASSKPGFNTEAFF. The CDR3 DNA reads TGTGCCAGCAGTAAACCGGGATTCAACACTGAAGCTTTCTTT.